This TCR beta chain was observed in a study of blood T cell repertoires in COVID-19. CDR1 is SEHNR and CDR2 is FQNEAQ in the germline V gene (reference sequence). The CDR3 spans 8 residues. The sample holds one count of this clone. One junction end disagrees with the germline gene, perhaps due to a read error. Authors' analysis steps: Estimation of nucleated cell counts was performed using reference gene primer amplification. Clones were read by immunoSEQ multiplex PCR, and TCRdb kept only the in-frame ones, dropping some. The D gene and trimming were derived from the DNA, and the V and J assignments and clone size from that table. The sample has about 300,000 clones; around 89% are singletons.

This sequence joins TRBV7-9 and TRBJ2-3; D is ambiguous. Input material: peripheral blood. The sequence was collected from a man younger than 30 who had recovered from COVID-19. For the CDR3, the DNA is TGTGCCAGCAGCCCCGAAGCCTTT. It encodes CASSPEAF.